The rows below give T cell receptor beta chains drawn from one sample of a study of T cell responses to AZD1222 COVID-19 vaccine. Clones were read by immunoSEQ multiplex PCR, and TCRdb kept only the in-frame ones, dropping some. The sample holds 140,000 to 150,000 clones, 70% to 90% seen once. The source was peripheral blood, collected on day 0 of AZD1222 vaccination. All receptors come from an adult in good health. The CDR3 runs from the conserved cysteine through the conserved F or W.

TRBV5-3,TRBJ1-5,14,CARSLARYNQPQHF
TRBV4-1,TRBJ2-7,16,CASSPKPGQGSYEQYF
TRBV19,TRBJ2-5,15,CASMRRLAGLETQYF
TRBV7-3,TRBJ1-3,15,CASSFQQGVGNTIYF
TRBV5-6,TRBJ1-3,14,CASRKDVSGNTIYF
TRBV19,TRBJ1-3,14,CASSTGSRGNTIYF
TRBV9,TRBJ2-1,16,CASSVGAGGAPPEQFF
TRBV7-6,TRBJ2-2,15,CASSQTGANTGELFF
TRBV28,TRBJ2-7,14,CASSSDTPPYEQYF
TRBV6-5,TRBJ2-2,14,CASKDGANTGELFF
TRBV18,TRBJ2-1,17,CASSPQKSRGSGHEQFF
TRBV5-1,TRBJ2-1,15,CASSLALAGLNEQFF
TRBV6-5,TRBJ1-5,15,CASSYSTTSNQPQHF
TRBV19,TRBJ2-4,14,CASTLGGAVNIQYF
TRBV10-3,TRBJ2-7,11,CAISARDEQYF
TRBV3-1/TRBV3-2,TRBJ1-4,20,CASSSRVNRDSRYYNEKLFF
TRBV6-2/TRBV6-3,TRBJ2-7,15,CASSRLEGLGIEQYF
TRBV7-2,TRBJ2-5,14,CASSLVGGPGTQYF
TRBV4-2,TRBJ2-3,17,CASSQGSTSYGTDTQYF
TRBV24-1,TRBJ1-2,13,CATSLRGSYGYTF
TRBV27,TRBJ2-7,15,CASSLKTLYSYEQYF
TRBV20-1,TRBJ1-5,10,CSADGQPQHF
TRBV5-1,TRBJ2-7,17,CASSLDPAGTVGYEQYF
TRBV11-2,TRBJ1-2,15,CASSLSTSGPYGYTF
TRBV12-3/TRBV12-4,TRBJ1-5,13,CASSLQSNQPQHF
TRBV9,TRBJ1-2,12,CASAAGNYGYTF
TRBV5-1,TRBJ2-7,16,CASSLAPGREGYEQYF
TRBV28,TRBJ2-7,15,CASSPPEAAHYEQYF
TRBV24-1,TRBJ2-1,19,CATSDIAGVAGYSYNEQFF
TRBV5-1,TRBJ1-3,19,CASSLAGTTRGGYGNTIYF
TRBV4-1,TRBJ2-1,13,CASRRTGVPEQFF
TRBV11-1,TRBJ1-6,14,CASSLTGDNSPLHF
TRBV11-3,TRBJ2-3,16,CASSLGRGLPTDTQYF
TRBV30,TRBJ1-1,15,CAWSVPGTVNTEAFF
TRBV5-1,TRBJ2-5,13,CASSSASPETQYF
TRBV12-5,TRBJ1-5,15,CASGLGQTYNQPQHF
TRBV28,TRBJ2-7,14,CASSTGTGAYEQYF
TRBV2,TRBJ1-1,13,CANQLRTDTEAFF
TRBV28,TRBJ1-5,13,CASSLGVAGPQHF
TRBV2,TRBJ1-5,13,CASGTERNQPQHF
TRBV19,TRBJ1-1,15,CASSITAGANTEAFF
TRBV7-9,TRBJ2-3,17,CASSPYGTSNQGGTQYF
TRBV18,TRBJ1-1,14,CASSPYRDTPSAFF
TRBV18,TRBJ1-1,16,CASSPFQHLPGDEAFF
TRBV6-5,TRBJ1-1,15,CASSLKGRRNTEAFF
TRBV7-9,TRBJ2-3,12,CASSPVTDTQYF
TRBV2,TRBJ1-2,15,CASSVRDRGIQGYTF
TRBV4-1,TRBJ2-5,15,CASSQGRPLRETQYF
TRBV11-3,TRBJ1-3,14,CASRPGTGGNTIYF
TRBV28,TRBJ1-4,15,CASSPQGPSHEKLFF